Listed here are 17 T cell receptor beta chains from one sample, sequenced in a study of blood T cell repertoires in COVID-19. Generated by immunoSEQ multiplex PCR, the TCRdb table keeps only in-frame clones and is missing some. Among approximately 220,000 clones, 83% were seen once, and the ten largest hold roughly 4.8%. The source material was PBMCs or T cells enriched from blood (not recorded which). These receptors all stem from a woman aged 45-59 years who had been exposed to COVID-19.

The J gene is TRBJ1-4, the V gene TRBV6-5, with 9 bases aligning to TRBD1. V shed 5 bases, J shed 5 bases, and the junction held 6 bases outside the gene matches. Germline loops: CDR1 MNHEY, CDR2 SVGAGI. There are 15 residues in the CDR3. The CDR3 nucleotides read TGTGCCAGCAGTCGGGACAGGGTGACGAATGAAAAACTGTTTTTT. This encodes CASSRDRVTNEKLFF.

The genes are TRBV27 and TRBJ2-3; 7 bases line up with TRBD1. The CDR3 spans 14 residues. J lost 0 bases, V lost 5 bases, and 2 bases had no gene match. CDR1 MNHEY and CDR2 SMNVEV come from the germline V gene (reference sequence). CDR3 sequence: CASSNRGSTDTQYF. The CDR3 DNA is TGTGCCAGCAGTAACAGGGGCAGCACAGATACGCAGTATTTT.

The CDR3 DNA follows: TGTGCCAGTAGCCAAACAGCCGTAAACACTGAAGCTTTCTTT. It encodes CASSQTAVNTEAFF. The V gene is TRBV19, the J gene TRBJ1-1; D call uncertain. The CDR3 has 14 residues. V was pared by 6 bases and J by 2 bases, with 13 bases between. In germline, CDR1 is LNHDA, CDR2 SQIVND (reference sequence).

This clone was seen a handful of times. The chain is built from TRBV2 and TRBJ2-7; D gene ambiguous. The CDR3 runs 12 residues. V lost 7 bases to trimming and J lost 0 bases, with 7 bases between them. Germline V gives CDR1 SNHLY, CDR2 FYNNEI. CDR3 DNA: TGTGCCAGCAACTACGGCTCCTACGAGCAGTACTTC. This codes for CASNYGSYEQYF.

The rearrangement joins TRBV5-4 to TRBJ2-3, with 11 nucleotides matching TRBD2. Trimming cost V 3 bases and J 2 bases; bases outside gene matches: 8. Germline lookup yields CDR1 SGHNT and CDR2 YYREEE (reference sequence). The CDR3 covers 17 residues. CDR3 coding DNA: TGTGCCAGCAGCTCACCACTAGCGGGGGAAAACACAGATACGCAGTATTTT. It translates to CASSSPLAGENTDTQYF.

The genes are TRBV5-4 and TRBJ1-2, with D perhaps matching TRBD1 (6 bases). Germline V gene lookup returns CDR1 SGHNT and CDR2 YYREEE (reference sequence). The CDR3 is 15 amino acids. Trimming left V 4 bases short and J 2 bases short, with 15 bases between. CDR3 sequence (DNA): TGTGCCAGCAGCCAAAAATTGACAGGCAACTATGGCTACACCTTC. Its protein is CASSQKLTGNYGYTF.

J is TRBJ1-1 and V is TRBV10-3, with unresolved D. This CDR3 spans 13 amino acids. Germline assignment: CDR1 ENHRY and CDR2 SYGVKD. V lost 8 bases to trimming and J lost 1 base, with 11 bases between them. The CDR3 protein is CAIGGPGNTEAFF. CDR3 DNA: TGTGCCATCGGAGGACCAGGGAACACTGAAGCTTTCTTT.

This clone came up once. The chain has TRBV13 and TRBJ2-5; D is uncertain. V lost 1 base and J 1 base, leaving 7 bases between the germline ends. The CDR3 is made up of 14 amino acids. Germline V gene lookup returns CDR1 PRHDT and CDR2 FYEKMQ (reference sequence). In DNA form, the CDR3 reads TGTGCCAGCAGCTTAGATGGCTTCCAAGAGACCCAGTACTTC. Protein: CASSLDGFQETQYF.

This rearrangement joins TRBV6-5 to TRBJ1-5, with TRBD1 identical over 7 bases. This CDR3 comprises 14 residues. Trimming took 6 bases from V and 2 from J; bases not matched to a gene: 4. Germline lookup yields CDR1 MNHEY and CDR2 SVGAGI. The CDR3 loop reads CASRTGMRNQPQHF. The CDR3 nucleotides read TGTGCCAGCAGGACAGGGATGCGCAATCAGCCCCAGCATTTT.

This clone occurred once. The chain uses TRBV27 and TRBJ2-3, with 9 bases matching TRBD1. The length of the CDR3 is 15 residues. The germline V gene has CDR1 MNHEY and CDR2 SMNVEV (reference sequence). V lost 3 bases to trimming and J lost 4 bases; unmatched junction nucleotides: 5. The CDR3 here is CASSFDRGTSDTQYF. CDR3 nucleotides: TGTGCCAGCAGTTTCGACAGGGGGACATCAGATACGCAGTATTTT.

With regard to this clone: This CDR3 is also generated by other DNA sequences in the sample. The chain links TRBV3-1 (or the pseudogene TRBV3-2) to TRBJ1-2; the D is unclear. Germline V gene sequence: CDR1 LGHDT, CDR2 YNNKEL (reference sequence). V lost 5 bases and J lost 7, with 11 bases in between. The CDR3 has 12 amino acids. This CDR3 reads CASSTGSGGYTF. Here the CDR3 DNA reads TGTGCCAGCAGCACGGGGAGCGGTGGCTACACCTTC.

This chain uses TRBV6-5 with TRBJ2-4, with a possible D match to TRBD2 (5 bases). The germline V gene has CDR1 MNHEY and CDR2 SVGAGI. This CDR3 spans 14 amino acids. V gave up 6 bases and J gave up 1 base, with 10 bases separating them. This CDR3 reads CASRGGGAKNIQYF. In DNA form, the CDR3 reads TGTGCCAGCAGAGGAGGCGGGGCCAAAAACATTCAGTACTTC.

This sequence joins TRBV2 and TRBJ1-1; D not resolved. CDR1 SNHLY and CDR2 FYNNEI come from the germline V gene. The CDR3 length is 19 residues. Trimming shortened V by 6 bases and J by 0 bases, and 26 bases separated the two germline ends. The CDR3 loop is CASRKNLIWEAVMNTEAFF. In DNA, the CDR3 is TGTGCCAGCAGGAAGAACCTAATTTGGGAGGCCGTTATGAACACTGAAGCTTTCTTT.

This chain joins TRBV7-3 and TRBJ1-1; D is possibly TRBD1 (5 bases). V shed 5 bases and J shed 11 bases, with 18 bases lying between them. This CDR3 is built from 13 residues. Per the germline V gene, CDR1 is SGHTA and CDR2 is FQGTGA. In nucleotides, the CDR3 is TGTGCCAGCAGCCCTACCTCAAGGGGCGCGGCTTTCTTT. Translating gives CASSPTSRGAAFF.

The rearrangement uses TRBV6-2 or TRBV6-3 and TRBJ1-3, with 10 bases identical to TRBD1. This CDR3 has 21 residues. V shed 5 bases and J 6 bases; nucleotides not matched to a gene: 25. Germline CDR1 is MNHEY and CDR2 is SVGEGT. This CDR3 reads CASSQLPGTGVGALAPNTIYF. The CDR3 bases are TGTGCCAGCAGTCAGCTCCCCGGGACAGGGGTAGGAGCCCTCGCGCCAAACACCATATATTTT.

The chain couples TRBV5-1 to TRBJ1-2; no clear D. Germline V gene lookup returns CDR1 SGHRS and CDR2 YFSETQ. The V gene lost 0 bases and the J gene lost 4 bases, with 10 bases spanning the gap. The CDR3 has 14 amino acids. The CDR3 loop is CASSLDGEFYGYTF. CDR3 sequence (DNA): TGCGCCAGCAGCTTGGATGGGGAGTTCTATGGCTACACCTTC.

The gene calls are TRBV5-8 and TRBJ2-3; 7 bases line up with TRBD1. Germline V CDR1 and CDR2: SGHTS, YDEGEE. The CDR3 has 14 residues. Losses at the gene ends were 1 base for V and 6 bases for J; bases not matched to a gene: 5. The CDR3 sequence: CASSLSGGTDTQYF. CDR3 in DNA: TGTGCCAGCAGCTTGTCAGGGGGTACGGATACGCAGTATTTT.